This T cell receptor (beta chain) was sequenced during a study of OX40 agonist ivuxolimab in advanced cancers. Looking at the study overall: Ivuxolimab was an agonistic, fully human IgG2 monoclonal antibody directed against OX40 (CD134), a costimulatory receptor. Of the roughly 54 patients in dose escalation, about 20 had hepatocellular carcinoma, some 15 had melanoma, 9 had renal cell carcinoma and 9 had head and neck cancer. Partial responses were achieved by three dose-escalation patients, of whom one had hepatocellular carcinoma and two had cutaneous melanoma. Intravenous ivuxolimab was administered to patients every 2 weeks at six dose levels: 0.01, 0.1, 0.3, 1.5, 3 and 10 mg/kg. The dose-escalation cohort was roughly 80% male with a mean age of 60 years, ranging from 23 to 79. The paper describes the monotherapy dose-escalation part (N = 52 patients) of the phase I trial of ivuxolimab. Prior anti-PD-1, anti-PD-L1 or anti-CTLA-4 therapy was permitted, and approximately 41% of dose-escalation patients had received checkpoint inhibitors. Peripheral TCRbeta sequencing was intended to test whether TCR sequence diversity was altered and clonal T-cell expansion was caused by ivuxolimab. Study-level results and caveats: Which antigens the clonally expanded peripheral T cells were specific for was not determined. After ivuxolimab, CD8+ T cells had more expanded clones than CD4+ T cells on average. At doses of 0.1 to 3.0 mg/kg, clonal expansion of both CD4+ and CD8+ blood T cells was observed from baseline to week 6. In the 0.1-3.0 mg/kg groups, partial responders were among the patients with the lowest normalized peripheral clonal expansion, particularly in CD8+ T cells. Low levels of normalized T-cell clonal expansion were also shown by some nonresponding patients.

To sequence the TCRbeta CDR3 region, genomic DNA was isolated from the sorted cells. TCRbeta CDR3 regions were sequenced using the immunoSEQ Assay. TCRdb took this table from immuneACCESS and kept in-frame rearrangements with V and J called. Such tables lack part of the clones; where checked against another copy, unresolved V genes explain under half of the gap, and the rest is unexplained. The sample table shows 68,000 or so clones, and 86% are seen once. The top ten constitute about 2.1% of the sample. In the case of this clone: The antigen this receptor binds is unknown. No qualities accompany the bases; no much larger clone lies one base away.

Patients with a history of autoimmune disease or receiving systemic immunosuppression were excluded from the trial. Peripheral blood for TCR sequencing was collected from all dose cohorts at baseline, on cycle 4 day 1, and on cycle 7 day 1. Samples came from an open-label, multicenter, first-in-human phase I dose-escalation trial of ivuxolimab. Adults with locally advanced or metastatic head and neck squamous cell, hepatocellular, melanoma or renal cell carcinoma were enrolled in the trial. Before TCR sequencing, CD4+ T cells and CD8+ T cells from peripheral blood were sorted into separate populations. Via the germline V gene, CDR1 is SQVTM and CDR2 ANQGSEA. The CDR3 goes from the cysteine to the phenylalanine over 12 residues. Only CDR3 DNA remains: 36 bases, in frame from the first base. Deletion took 6 bases off V and 0 bases off J, with a span of 9 bases between the germline ends.

The chain was built from TRBV29-1 and TRBJ2-7, with no reliable assignment of the D segment. The material was CD4+ or CD8+ T cells sorted from blood, obtained in a trial of the OX40 agonist ivuxolimab. This TCR derives from an adult with an advanced solid tumor such as melanoma, head and neck, liver or kidney cancer. The nucleotide sequence reads TGCAGCGTCAGTACGATCTCCTACGAGCAGTACTTC. It codes for CSVSTISYEQYF.